A selection of T cell receptor beta chains follows, all from one sample in a study of tumor-infiltrating lymphocytes in primary liver carcinoma. Using its own MiXCR run on the multiplex PCR reads, TCRdb lists one record per CDR3 protein. The sample includes approximately 190,000 distinct CDR3 sequences, around four fifths seen only once; the top ten take 15% to 20%. The sequenced sample consisted of tumor tissue from primary liver carcinoma. The receptor source for this set is a man aged 35 to 55 with primary liver carcinoma and hepatitis B virus infection. CDR3s include the opening cysteine and the closing phenylalanine or tryptophan.

j_call	v_call	cdr3_aa
TRBJ2-2	TRBV7-9	CASRPQAGETGKLFF
TRBJ2-7	TRBV6-6	CASSHRAGGPTYERYF
TRBJ1-1	TRBV5-5	CASGAGLITEAFF
TRBJ2-3	TRBV6-6	CASSYATITVTQYF
TRBJ1-1	TRBV12-3/TRBV12-4	CASSRRLGPAEAFF
TRBJ2-4	TRBV29-1	CSVRDTLPKNIQYF
TRBJ2-2	TRBV7-9	CASSFDRERDTGELFF
TRBJ1-2	TRBV4-2	CASRHLDGNYGFTF
TRBJ2-5	TRBV5-6	CASCLEVSQETQNF
TRBJ2-3	TRBV6-5	CASSSETPGQGRDTQCF
TRBJ1-2	TRBV7-9	CTNRWDRGIHGYTF
TRBJ2-6	TRBV4-3	CASSQDGLRSGANVLTF
TRBJ2-1	TRBV29-1	CSVEEGGRDEQFF
TRBJ1-5	TRBV24-1	CATRDRVTYSNRPQHF
TRBJ1-6	TRBV11-1	CASSRTLVSPILF
TRBJ2-7	TRBV6-5	CVSSPGLGLNEQYF
-	TRBV5-1	CASSSGPEEPQYF
TRBJ2-7	TRBV19	CASSNGQYYEQYF
TRBJ1-5	TRBV12-3/TRBV12-4	CDSSLVPDNQPLHF
TRBJ2-7	TRBV10-3	CAISDSYEQYF
TRBJ2-5	TRBV6-1	CASIWDRRKETQYF
TRBJ2-5	TRBV29-1	CSVSLPAGRGGSQYF
TRBJ2-1	TRBV11-2	CVSSLDRDGRFYNEQFF
TRBJ2-5	TRBV5-6	CASSSSGCPIRETQYF
TRBJ2-3	TRBV6-6	CASTKESTDTHYF
TRBJ1-2	TRBV7-2	CASSLGGDSSGYTF
TRBJ1-1	TRBV6-5	CTSSYDAESLNTEAFF
-	TRBV6-1	CARSDPGQGIQPQYF
TRBJ2-5	TRBV4-1	CASSPGRGGETHYF
TRBJ1-5	TRBV11-2	CASGLVGVTGSNQPQRF
TRBJ2-3	TRBV4-1	CVSSHQSDMQYF
TRBJ2-3	TRBV29-1	CNVEGAPGITDMQYF